The 25 T cell receptor beta chains below come from one sample, sequenced in a study of CD8 T cells in ankylosing spondylitis. TCRdb reanalysed the 5' RACE reads using MiXCR and keeps one entry per CDR3 protein. The sample has roughly 180,000 distinct CDR3 sequences, 9.8% seen once; the top ten hold approximately 16%. The sequenced sample was blood, either unsorted or a sorted T cell fraction (not recorded which). The receptors derive from a female donor with ankylosing spondylitis or in good health (not recorded which).

V is TRBV9 and J is TRBJ2-4, with D perhaps matching TRBD1 (6 bases). The CDR3 spans 12 residues. V gave up 3 bases and J gave up 6 bases, with 7 bases separating them. The germline gives CDR1 SGDLS, CDR2 YYNGEE. The CDR3 region is CASSATGNIQYF. In nucleotides, the CDR3 is TGTGCCAGCAGCGCGACAGGAAACATTCAGTACTTC.

In its sample, this clonotype was seen a few times. V is TRBV29-1 and J is TRBJ1-1, with a tentative D call TRBD1 (6 bases). The CDR3 runs to 13 residues. The V and J ends lost 2 bases and 4 bases respectively, with 11 bases between them. Germline V gene sequence: CDR1 SQVTM, CDR2 ANQGSEA. CDR3 DNA sequence: TGCAGCGTTGAAACAGGGAGGACCACTGAAGCTTTCTTT. The encoded protein is CSVETGRTTEAFF.

The J gene is TRBJ2-7, the V gene TRBV6-5; D not certain. The CDR3 has 12 amino acids. V shed 6 bases and J shed 7 bases, with 13 bases lying between them. Germline loops: CDR1 MNHEY, CDR2 SVGAGI. DNA for the CDR3: TGTGCCAGCAGCCCCGGACCACTTGAGCAGTACTTC. This gives the protein CASSPGPLEQYF.

The CDR3 spells CASSFLAASRDEQFF. The CDR3, as DNA: TGTGCCAGCAGTTTTCTAGCGGCCTCGAGGGATGAGCAGTTCTTC. This chain connects TRBV28 to TRBJ2-1, with 7 bases aligning to TRBD2. V dropped 3 bases and J dropped 8; count of bases not matched to a gene: 10. This CDR3 region has 15 residues. CDR1 is MDHEN and CDR2 is SYDVKM in the germline V gene.

This clonotype occurred a few times. V is TRBV20-1 and J is TRBJ2-7, with 14 bases lining up with TRBD2. Germline V gene data show CDR1 as DFQATT and CDR2 as SNEGSKA (reference sequence). This CDR3 spans 14 amino acids. Unmatched junction bases numbered 3, after V lost 6 bases and J lost 2 bases. The CDR3 DNA reads as TGCAGTGCCGGGGGACTAGCGGGAGCCTACGAGCAGTACTTC. This encodes CSAGGLAGAYEQYF.

This clonotype was seen many times. This rearrangement joins TRBV2 to TRBJ2-7; 10 bases line up with TRBD1. CDR1 SNHLY and CDR2 FYNNEI come from the germline V gene. V shed 8 bases and J 4 bases; nucleotides not matched to a gene: 8. The CDR3 has 14 amino acids. In DNA, the CDR3 is TGTGCCAGCTCACCGGGACAGGGGATGTACGAGCAGTACTTC. It encodes CASSPGQGMYEQYF. Complete variable domain (other parts from reference TRBV2 and TRBJ2-7): EPEVTQTPSHQVTQMGQEVILRCVPISNHLYFYWYRQILGQKVEFLVSFYNNEISEKSEIFDDQFSVERPDGSNFTLKIRSTKLEDSAMYFCASSPGQGMYEQYFGPGTRLTVT.

This clonotype was counted many times. V gene TRBV29-1 combines with J gene TRBJ1-1, with D uncertain. The CDR3 is 11 residues long. V lost 6 bases to trimming and J lost 0 bases, with 5 bases between them. Germline-derived CDR1 and CDR2 are SQVTM and ANQGSEA. The CDR3 reads CSVPVNTEAFF. The CDR3 nucleotides read TGCAGCGTACCGGTGAACACTGAAGCTTTCTTT.

CDR3 region: CASSARRNTEAFF. In DNA form, the CDR3 reads TGTGCCAGCAGTGCGAGGAGGAACACTGAAGCTTTCTTT. The chain links TRBV27 to TRBJ1-1, with D hard to call. This CDR3 has 13 residues. The V gene's germline CDR1 is MNHEY and CDR2 SMNVEV (reference sequence). V was cut by 5 bases and J by 1 base, with 8 bases left in between.

The rearrangement joins TRBV21-1 to TRBJ1-4. TRBV21-1 is a documented pseudogene. This CDR3 spans 14 amino acids. CDR3 sequence: CASSSSDGDKKLFF. Here the CDR3 DNA reads TGTGCCAGCAGCTCTTCGGATGGGGATAAAAAACTGTTTTTT.

There are a few counts of this clonotype. The V gene is TRBV3-1, the J gene TRBJ1-1; no clear D gene. V was cut by 6 bases and J by 5 bases, with 13 bases left in between. Germline CDR1 and CDR2: LGHDT and YNNKEL (reference sequence). The CDR3 consists of 13 residues. CDR3 loop: CASSRTLGTEAFF. Written as DNA, the CDR3 is TGTGCCAGCAGTCGGACTTTAGGGACTGAAGCTTTCTTT.

This clonotype was found a few times. The chain joins TRBV29-1 to TRBJ1-2; a weak D match, TRBD1 (6 bases). This CDR3 comprises 13 residues. Trimming took 3 bases from V and 4 from J, leaving 12 bases between them. CDR1 and CDR2 (germline): SQVTM, ANQGSEA. The CDR3 nucleotides read TGCAGCGTTGAGGACAGTCCCGTCTATGGCTACACCTTC. Translated, it gives CSVEDSPVYGYTF.

This clonotype was recorded at least ten times. V and J are TRBV29-1 and TRBJ2-7; D may be TRBD2 (6 bases). Looked up from germline, CDR1 is SQVTM and CDR2 is ANQGSEA. This CDR3 contains 14 residues. V gave up 3 bases and J gave up 0 bases, with 12 bases separating them. CDR3 DNA sequence: TGCAGCGTTGACACCGGGGGTCTCTCCTACGAGCAGTACTTC. Its protein product is CSVDTGGLSYEQYF.

This clonotype was observed a few times. V usage is TRBV5-5 and J usage is TRBJ2-2, with TRBD2 matching 9 bases. Trimming cost V 4 bases and J 6 bases; bases outside gene matches: 7. Germline V gene sequence: CDR1 SGHKS, CDR2 YYEKEE (reference sequence). The CDR3 loop spans 15 amino acids. The CDR3 DNA reads TGTGCCAGCAGCCGCCCCGGGACTAGCCCCGGGGAGCTGTTTTTT. Residues: CASSRPGTSPGELFF.

This clonotype was observed a handful of times. The CDR3 protein is CASSQGEASAIYNEQFF. The DNA for the CDR3 is TGTGCCAGCAGCCAAGGGGAGGCTAGCGCTATCTACAATGAGCAGTTCTTC. This chain links TRBV14 with TRBJ2-1; a weak D match, TRBD2 (6 bases). This CDR3 contains 17 residues. Per germline, CDR1 SGHDN and CDR2 FVKESK. Trimming cost V 1 base and J 3 bases, with 16 bases left between them. Based on the CDR3 plus reference TRBV14 and TRBJ2-1, the full variable domain is EAGVTQFPSHSVIEKGQTVTLRCDPISGHDNLYWYRRVMGKEIKFLLHFVKESKQDESGMPNNRFLAERTGGTYSTLKVQPAELEDSGVYFCASSQGEASAIYNEQFFGPGTRLTVL.

This clonotype showed up just a few times. The chain recombines TRBV6-5 with TRBJ2-5, with D possibly being TRBD1 or TRBD2 (6 bases each). Germline CDR1 and CDR2: MNHEY and SVGAGI. V lost 2 bases, J lost 0 bases, and 13 bases lay in between. This CDR3 comprises 16 residues. CDR3 loop: CASSYAGGGDQETQYF. CDR3 in DNA: TGTGCCAGCAGTTACGCCGGAGGGGGTGACCAAGAGACCCAGTACTTC.

This clonotype was counted only a few times. The CDR3 protein is CAISESRSYEQYF. The CDR3 nucleotides are TGTGCCATCAGTGAGTCAAGGTCCTACGAGCAGTACTTC. This chain links TRBV10-3 with TRBJ2-7, with D hard to call. CDR1 is ENHRY, CDR2 SYGVKD, per germline. The CDR3 length is 13 residues. Trimming removed 0 bases from V and 1 base from J, with 4 bases in between.

This clonotype has at least ten counts. V usage is TRBV6-2 or TRBV6-3 and J usage is TRBJ1-1; 7 bases match TRBD1. The CDR3 consists of 12 residues. Per germline, CDR1 MNHEY and CDR2 SVGEGT. V was clipped by 6 bases and J by 9 bases; unmatched bases: 7. CDR3 nucleotide sequence: TGTGCCAGCAGCCCCCACAGGGGTAAAGCTTTCTTT. This sequence encodes CASSPHRGKAFF.

This clonotype was found many times. The rearrangement uses TRBV12-3 or TRBV12-4 and TRBJ1-1; 7 bases are shared with TRBD1. The CDR3 length is 15 residues. The ends lost 3 bases at V and 1 base at J; junction bases unmatched: 5. CDR3 DNA: TGTGCCAGCAGTTTTCCGAGGGGGCGGAACACTGAAGCTTTCTTT. Translated, it gives CASSFPRGRNTEAFF.

This clonotype occurred a few times. The rearrangement joins TRBV2 to TRBJ1-1; D ambiguous. This CDR3 has 12 amino acids. Germline V gene sequence: CDR1 SNHLY, CDR2 FYNNEI. V lost 10 bases, J lost 4 bases, and 13 bases lay in between. The CDR3 region is CAIAEGITEAFF. DNA for the CDR3: TGTGCCATCGCAGAAGGTATCACTGAAGCTTTCTTT. The full variable domain, its missing parts supplied by reference TRBV2 and TRBJ1-1, is EPEVTQTPSHQVTQMGQEVILRCVPISNHLYFYWYRQILGQKVEFLVSFYNNEISEKSEIFDDQFSVERPDGSNFTLKIRSTKLEDSAMYFCAIAEGITEAFFGQGTRLTVV.

The chain combines TRBV6-2 or TRBV6-3 with TRBJ2-3; 8 nucleotides align to TRBD1. J lost 4 bases, V lost 6 bases, and 3 bases had no gene match. Germline lookup yields CDR1 MNHEY and CDR2 SVGEGT. CDR3 length: 13 amino acids. The CDR3 region is CASSPTGADTQYF. The CDR3 region has the DNA TGTGCCAGCAGCCCGACAGGGGCAGATACGCAGTATTTT.

The V and J genes are TRBV5-1 and TRBJ2-2; 12 nucleotides align to TRBD2. The CDR3 runs to 18 residues. Trimming removed 4 bases from V and 0 bases from J; junction bases left unmatched: 7. Germline V gene data show CDR1 as SGHRS and CDR2 as YFSETQ. DNA of the CDR3: TGCGCCAGCAGCCCGGGACTAGCGGGCCTTTCGAACACCGGGGAGCTGTTTTTT. Amino acids: CASSPGLAGLSNTGELFF.

This clonotype was counted ten times or more. The J gene is TRBJ1-2, the V gene TRBV2; no clear D. Trimming cost V 4 bases and J 4 bases, with 10 bases left between them. Germline V gene lookup returns CDR1 SNHLY and CDR2 FYNNEI. CDR3 length: 13 residues. The CDR3 region is CASSAYSSYGYTF. CDR3 in DNA: TGTGCCAGCAGTGCATATTCCAGCTATGGCTACACCTTC.

This clonotype was counted between two and nine times. The chain links TRBV2 to TRBJ2-7; 7 nucleotides line up with TRBD1. Germline assignment: CDR1 SNHLY and CDR2 FYNNEI. V shed 8 bases, J shed 4 bases, and the junction held 11 bases outside the gene matches. The CDR3 consists of 14 residues. CDR3 protein: CASLGQDNRYEQYF. The CDR3 region has the DNA TGTGCCAGCCTCGGACAGGACAACCGGTACGAGCAGTACTTC.

As concerns this clonotype: It may be a read error: a sequence one base away is much more abundant. This CDR3 is CASSYPNEQFF. The CDR3 region has the DNA TGTGCCAGCAGTTACCCAAATGAGCAGTTCTTC. J is TRBJ2-1 and V is TRBV6-2 or TRBV6-3, with D uncertain. Germline CDR1 and CDR2: MNHEY and SVGEGT. This CDR3 contains 11 residues. V was cut by 2 bases and J by 7 bases, with 3 bases left in between.

This clonotype was seen a handful of times. V is TRBV9 and J is TRBJ2-5; TRBD2 aligns across 9 bases. CDR3 length: 16 residues. The V and J ends lost 0 bases and 5 bases, in that order; junction bases with no gene match: 8. The V gene's germline CDR1 is SGDLS and CDR2 YYNGEE. The CDR3 DNA follows: TGTGCCAGCAGCGTAGAGGGCGGGAGGGCCTCGGAGACCCAGTACTTC. Its protein product is CASSVEGGRASETQYF.